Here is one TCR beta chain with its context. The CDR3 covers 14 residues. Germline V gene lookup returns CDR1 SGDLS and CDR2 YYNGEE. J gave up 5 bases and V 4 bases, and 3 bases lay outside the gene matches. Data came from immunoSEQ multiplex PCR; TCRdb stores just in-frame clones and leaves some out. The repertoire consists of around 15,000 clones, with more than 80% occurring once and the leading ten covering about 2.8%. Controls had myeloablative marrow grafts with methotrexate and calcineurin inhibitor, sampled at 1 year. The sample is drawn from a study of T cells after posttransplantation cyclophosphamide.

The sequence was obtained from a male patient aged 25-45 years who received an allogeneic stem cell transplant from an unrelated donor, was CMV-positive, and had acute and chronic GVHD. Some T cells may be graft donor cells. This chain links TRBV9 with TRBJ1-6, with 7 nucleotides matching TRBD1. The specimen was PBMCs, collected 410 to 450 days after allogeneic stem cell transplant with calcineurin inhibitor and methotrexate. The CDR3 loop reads CASSWDSDNSPLHF. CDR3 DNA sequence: TGTGCCAGCAGCTGGGACAGCGATAATTCACCCCTCCACTTT.